Described below is a single TCR beta chain sequence and its context. Its antigen is not known. Other nucleotide sequences in the sample specify the same CDR3. This sample is part of a study of cytomegalovirus exposure and HLA in healthy donors. General study results and limits: Several top significant clusters appeared, in a later analysis, to be linked to common viral pathogens.

The V and J ends lost 2 bases and 6 bases respectively, with 8 bases between them. Looked up from germline, CDR1 is MNHEY and CDR2 is SMNVEV (reference sequence). There are 12 residues in the CDR3. Primers included in the PCR were 60 Vbeta and 13 Jbeta primers. Profiled with immunoSEQ multiplex PCR; TCRdb holds only in-frame clones, not every one. The sample shows over 110,000 clones, approximately 80% of them seen only once. This clonotype was sampled from a male donor in good health and CMV-seronegative. Sequenced sample: PBMCs. The chain joins TRBV27 to TRBJ2-7; no firm D call. CDR3 protein: CASSLTGSEQYF. CDR3 in DNA: TGTGCCAGCAGTTTAACCGGGTCCGAGCAGTACTTC.